What follows is one T cell receptor beta chain and its context. Its specificity is not known. This CDR3 is built from 17 residues. V lost 0 bases to trimming and J lost 8 bases; unmatched junction nucleotides: 11. CDR1 is SEHNR and CDR2 is FQNEAQ in the germline V gene (reference sequence). Corrective heart surgery yielded the resections from which the thymus tissue came. Healthy Finnish infants undergoing corrective surgery for congenital heart defects were the donors. The data were obtained in a study of human thymus T cells. Assay: immunoSEQ multiplex PCR; the TCRdb copy retains only in-frame clones and omits some. This table holds under 150,000 clones, about 95% found once. Broader study findings: In unrelated individuals, thymic repertoires overlapped highly, according to related research. Across thymic and blood repertoires, the usage of V and J genes appeared to be biased.

This chain connects TRBV7-9 to TRBJ1-4, with 8 nucleotides matching TRBD1. The source of this sequence is a boy under two years old with a congenital heart defect but otherwise immunologically healthy. The sequenced material came from thymus tissue. The chain's CDR3 is CASSLAGAGQEGEKLFF. CDR3 bases: TGTGCCAGCAGCTTAGCCGGTGCGGGACAGGAAGGGGAAAAACTGTTTTTT. The whole variable domain, filled in from reference TRBV7-9 and TRBJ1-4, reads DTGVSQNPRHKITKRGQNVTFRCDPISEHNRLYWYRQTLGQGPEFLTYFQNEAQLEKSRLLSDRFSAERPKGSFSTLEIQRTEQGDSAMYLCASSLAGAGQEGEKLFFGSGTQLSVL.